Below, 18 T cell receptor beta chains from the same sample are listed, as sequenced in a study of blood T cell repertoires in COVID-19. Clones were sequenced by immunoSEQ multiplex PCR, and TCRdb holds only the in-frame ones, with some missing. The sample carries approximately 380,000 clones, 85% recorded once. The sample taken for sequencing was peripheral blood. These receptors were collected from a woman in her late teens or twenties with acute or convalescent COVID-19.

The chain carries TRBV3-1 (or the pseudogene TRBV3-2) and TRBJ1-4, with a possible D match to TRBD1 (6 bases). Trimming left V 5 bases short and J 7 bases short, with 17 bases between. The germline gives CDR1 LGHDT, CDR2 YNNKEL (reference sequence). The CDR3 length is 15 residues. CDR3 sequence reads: CASSAWDKRGEKLFF. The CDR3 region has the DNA TGTGCCAGCAGCGCGTGGGACAAGCGAGGTGAAAAACTGTTTTTT.

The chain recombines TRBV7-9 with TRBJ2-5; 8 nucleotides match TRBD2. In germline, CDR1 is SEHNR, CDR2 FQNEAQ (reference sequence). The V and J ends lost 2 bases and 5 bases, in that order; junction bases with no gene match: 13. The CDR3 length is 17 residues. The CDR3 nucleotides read TGTGCCAGCAGCTTAAGGCTAGCGGGTTCGGAGGGGGAGACCCAGTACTTC. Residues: CASSLRLAGSEGETQYF.

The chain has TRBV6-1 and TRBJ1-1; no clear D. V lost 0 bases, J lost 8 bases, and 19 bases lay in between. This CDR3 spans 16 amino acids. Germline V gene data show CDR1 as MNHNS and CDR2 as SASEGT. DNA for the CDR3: TGTGCCAGCAGTGAAGCGGGCTGGTCGGGGAATACGGAAGCTTTCTTT. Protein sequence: CASSEAGWSGNTEAFF.

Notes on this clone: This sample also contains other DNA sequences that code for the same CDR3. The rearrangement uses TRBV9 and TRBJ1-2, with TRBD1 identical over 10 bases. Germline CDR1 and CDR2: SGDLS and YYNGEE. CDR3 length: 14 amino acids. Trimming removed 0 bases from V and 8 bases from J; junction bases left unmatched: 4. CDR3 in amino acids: CASSVAGTGEGYTF. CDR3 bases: TGTGCCAGCAGCGTAGCCGGGACAGGGGAGGGCTACACCTTC.

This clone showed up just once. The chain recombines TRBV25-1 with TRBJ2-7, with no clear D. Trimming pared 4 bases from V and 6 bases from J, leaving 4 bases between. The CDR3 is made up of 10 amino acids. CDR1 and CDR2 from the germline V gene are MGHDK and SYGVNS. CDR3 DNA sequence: TGTGCCAGCAGTGTCATCGAGCAGTACTTC. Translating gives CASSVIEQYF.

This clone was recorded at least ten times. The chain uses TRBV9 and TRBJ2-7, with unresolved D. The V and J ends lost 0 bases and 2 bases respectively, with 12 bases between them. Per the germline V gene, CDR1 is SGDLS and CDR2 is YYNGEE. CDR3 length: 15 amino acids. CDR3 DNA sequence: TGTGCCAGCAGCGTAGCAGTGCACGAACCCTACGAGCAGTACTTC. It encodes CASSVAVHEPYEQYF. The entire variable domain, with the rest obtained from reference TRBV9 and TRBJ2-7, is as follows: DSGVTQTPKHLITATGQRVTLRCSPRSGDLSVYWYQQSLDQGLQFLIQYYNGEERAKGNILERFSAQQFPDLHSELNLSSLELGDSALYFCASSVAVHEPYEQYFGPGTRLTVT.

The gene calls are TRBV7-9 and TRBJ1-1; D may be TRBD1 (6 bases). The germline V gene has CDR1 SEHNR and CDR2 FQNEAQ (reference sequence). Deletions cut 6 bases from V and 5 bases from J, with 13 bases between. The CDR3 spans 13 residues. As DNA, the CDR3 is TGTGCCAGCAGTTATTTCACAGGGACTGAAGCTTTCTTT. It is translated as CASSYFTGTEAFF.

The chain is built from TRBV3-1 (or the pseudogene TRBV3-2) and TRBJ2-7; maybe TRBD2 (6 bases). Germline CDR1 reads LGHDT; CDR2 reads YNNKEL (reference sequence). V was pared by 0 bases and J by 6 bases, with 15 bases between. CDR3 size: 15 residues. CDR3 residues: CASSQDPWRVSEQYF. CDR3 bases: TGTGCCAGCAGCCAAGACCCCTGGAGGGTAAGCGAGCAGTACTTC.

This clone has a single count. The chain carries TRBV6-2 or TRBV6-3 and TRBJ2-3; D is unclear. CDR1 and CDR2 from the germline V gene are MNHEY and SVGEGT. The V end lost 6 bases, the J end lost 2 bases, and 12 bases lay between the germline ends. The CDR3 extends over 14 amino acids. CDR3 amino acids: CASSPRVHTDTQYF. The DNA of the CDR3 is TGTGCCAGCAGCCCCCGAGTCCACACAGATACGCAGTATTTT.

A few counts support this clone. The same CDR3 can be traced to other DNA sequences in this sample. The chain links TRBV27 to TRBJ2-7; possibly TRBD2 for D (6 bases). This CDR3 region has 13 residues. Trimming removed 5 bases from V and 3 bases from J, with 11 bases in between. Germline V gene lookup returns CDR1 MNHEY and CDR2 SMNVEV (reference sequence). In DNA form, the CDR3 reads TGTGCCAGCAGTCGGGACTCCTACTACGAGCAGTACTTC. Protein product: CASSRDSYYEQYF.

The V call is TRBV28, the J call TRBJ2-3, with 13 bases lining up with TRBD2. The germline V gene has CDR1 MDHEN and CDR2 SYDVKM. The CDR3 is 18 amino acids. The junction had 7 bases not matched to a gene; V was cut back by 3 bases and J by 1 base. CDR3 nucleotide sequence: TGTGCCAGCAGTTTCGGGACTAGCGGGACTAAACGCACAGATACGCAGTATTTT. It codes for CASSFGTSGTKRTDTQYF.

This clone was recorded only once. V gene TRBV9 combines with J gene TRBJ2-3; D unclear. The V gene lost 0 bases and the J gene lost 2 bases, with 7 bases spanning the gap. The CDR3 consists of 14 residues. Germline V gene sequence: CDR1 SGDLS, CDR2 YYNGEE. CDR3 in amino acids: CASSVGLNTDTQYF. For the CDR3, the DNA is TGTGCCAGCAGCGTAGGGCTGAACACAGATACGCAGTATTTT.

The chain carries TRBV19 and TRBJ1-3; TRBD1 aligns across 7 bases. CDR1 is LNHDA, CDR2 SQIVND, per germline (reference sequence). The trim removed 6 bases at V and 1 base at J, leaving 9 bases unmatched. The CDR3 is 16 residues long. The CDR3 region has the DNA TGTGCCAGTAGCGACAGGGCCCTATCTTCTGGAAACACCATATATTTT. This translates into CASSDRALSSGNTIYF.

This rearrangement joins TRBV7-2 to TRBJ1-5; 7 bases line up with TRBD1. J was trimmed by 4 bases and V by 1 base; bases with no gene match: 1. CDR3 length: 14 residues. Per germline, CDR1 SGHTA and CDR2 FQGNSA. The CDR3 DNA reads TGTGCCAGCAGCTTAGGGGACAGTAATCAGCCCCAGCATTTT. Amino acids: CASSLGDSNQPQHF.

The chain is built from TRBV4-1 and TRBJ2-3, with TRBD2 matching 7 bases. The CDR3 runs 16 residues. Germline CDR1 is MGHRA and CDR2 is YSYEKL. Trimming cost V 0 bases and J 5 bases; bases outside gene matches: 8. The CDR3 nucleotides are TGCGCCAGCAGCCAAGATCCTGGGGTAGCGGGAGATACGCAGTATTTT. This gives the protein CASSQDPGVAGDTQYF.

CDR3 residues: CASSRLKTGVNTGELFF. Here the CDR3 DNA reads TGCGCCAGCAGTCGCCTAAAGACAGGGGTTAACACCGGGGAGCTGTTTTTT. The rearrangement links TRBV23-1 to TRBJ2-2; 8 nucleotides line up with TRBD1. Being an ORF, TRBV23-1 has a function that is uncertain. The CDR3 runs to 17 residues. J was trimmed by 2 bases and V by 4 bases; bases with no gene match: 9.

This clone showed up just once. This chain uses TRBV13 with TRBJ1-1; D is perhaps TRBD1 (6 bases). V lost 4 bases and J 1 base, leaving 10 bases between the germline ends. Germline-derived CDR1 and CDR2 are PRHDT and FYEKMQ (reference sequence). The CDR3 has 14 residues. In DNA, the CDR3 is TGTGCCAGCAGCTGGGGGGGGCGGAACACTGAAGCTTTCTTT. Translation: CASSWGGRNTEAFF. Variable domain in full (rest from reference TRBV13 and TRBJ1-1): AAGVIQSPRHLIKEKRETATLKCYPIPRHDTVYWYQQGPGQDPQFLISFYEKMQSDKGSIPDRFSAQQFSDYHSELNMSSLELGDSALYFCASSWGGRNTEAFFGQGTRLTVV.

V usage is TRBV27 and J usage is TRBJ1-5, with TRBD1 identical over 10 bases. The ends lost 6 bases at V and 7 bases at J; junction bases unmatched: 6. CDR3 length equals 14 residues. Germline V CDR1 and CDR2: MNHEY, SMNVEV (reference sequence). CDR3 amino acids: CASRGQGLGQPQHF. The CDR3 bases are TGTGCCAGCAGGGGACAGGGGCTTGGGCAGCCCCAGCATTTT.